This record looks at one TCR beta chain sequence and its context. As yet, its antigen is unknown. Sorted populations were all over 95% pure. The source of the sample is a study of beta chain features in type 1 diabetes. Overall study: Sorted cells, approximately 110 million in number, were examined across all samples. General observations from the study: Patients' naive, central memory and regulatory TCRB repertoires appeared more alike than those of healthy donors. Significant though moderate, a shortening of TCRB CDR3s appeared in all four CD4+ subsets of Type 1 diabetes patients.

The ends were cut back, 8 bases at V and 0 bases at J, with 10 bases in the middle. Germline assignment: CDR1 SGHTA and CDR2 FQGNSA. This CDR3 has 13 residues. Reverse transcription of all isolated RNA meant that expressed TCRB transcripts were sequenced. Data came from immunoSEQ multiplex PCR; TCRdb stores just in-frame clones and leaves some out. In the table there are about half a million clones, roughly an eighth of which are singletons. The sample taken for sequencing was naive CD4+ T cells from blood. This clonotype was obtained from a woman aged 18-29 years in good health. This chain connects TRBV7-2 to TRBJ1-2; no reliable D call. The CDR3 loop is CASQVTSNYGYTF. In DNA form, the CDR3 reads TGTGCCAGCCAGGTTACTTCTAACTATGGCTACACCTTC.